This entry features one T cell receptor (beta chain) sequence. As yet, its antigen is unknown. This CDR3 region has 13 residues. With 5 bases clipped from V and 8 bases from J, the junction kept 8 bases outside the gene matches. Germline CDR1 reads MNHEY; CDR2 reads SMNVEV (reference sequence). The study ran the assay at deep level. Produced via immunoSEQ multiplex PCR; TCRdb's table is partial and in-frame only. The sample lists about 2.2 million clones; over 85% were seen once. This entry belongs to a study of shared clonotypes between healthy human individuals. Study overall: Those who served as donors were two women and three men between the ages of 18 and 49. Overall study results and limits: An expected dependence of interdonor clonotype sharing on sequencing depth was noted. Only blood was sampled; tissue repertoires likely differ.

The naive CD8 subset, CD45RO-negative cells positively selected for CCR7, excluded terminally differentiated effector memory CD45RA+ cells. The sample taken for sequencing was naive CD8+ T cells from PBMCs. The source of this sequence is a man aged 18 to 29 in good health. Some clones in this sample may be carry-over from other donors' samples. The chain carries TRBV27 and TRBJ1-1; the match to TRBD1 covers 7 bases. The CDR3 DNA is TGTGCCAGCAGTCGACGATCGGGACAGGAAGCTTTCTTT. Encoded protein: CASSRRSGQEAFF.